The 5 T cell receptor beta chains listed next were all sequenced from one sample in a study of cytomegalovirus exposure and HLA in healthy donors. Both 60 Vbeta primers and 13 Jbeta primers went into the PCR. The repertoire was sequenced with immunoSEQ multiplex PCR; TCRdb's copy has only in-frame clones and lacks some. Of some 130,000 clones in the sample, roughly three quarters were seen once. The specimen sequenced was PBMCs. These receptors were obtained from a man in his thirties or forties in good health and CMV-seronegative.

The chain has TRBV11-2 and TRBJ2-5; maybe TRBD1 (6 bases). There are 15 residues in the CDR3. Trimming shortened V by 3 bases and J by 5 bases, and 16 bases separated the two germline ends. The germline CDR1 and CDR2 sequences are SGHAT and FQNNGV. CDR3 residues: CASSFLLQGGETQYF. Written as DNA, the CDR3 is TGTGCCAGCAGCTTCCTCCTACAGGGCGGGGAGACCCAGTACTTC.

This sequence joins TRBV4-1 and TRBJ2-1; 9 nucleotides match TRBD1. V trimming: 0 bases; J trimming: 7 bases; junction bases outside the gene matches: 13. The CDR3 is 18 amino acids. In germline, CDR1 is MGHRA, CDR2 YSYEKL. The DNA of the CDR3 is TGCGCCAGCAGCCAAGAAGGTTTCGACAGGGGGTGGGCAAATGAGCAGTTCTTC. Translated: CASSQEGFDRGWANEQFF.

This rearrangement joins TRBV25-1 to TRBJ2-7; 12 bases map to TRBD2. The V gene end was trimmed by 4 bases and the J gene end by 11 bases; junction bases not matched to a gene: 6. CDR3 size: 13 residues. CDR1 is MGHDK and CDR2 is SYGVNS in the germline V gene. The CDR3 DNA reads as TGTGCCAGCAGTGGGACTAGCGGGACTAATAAGTACTTC. Translated, it gives CASSGTSGTNKYF.

The chain has TRBV27 and TRBJ1-2; 9 nucleotides line up with TRBD1. V was clipped by 4 bases and J by 7 bases; unmatched bases: 4. This CDR3 comprises 13 residues. The germline CDR1 and CDR2 sequences are MNHEY and SMNVEV (reference sequence). CDR3 sequence reads: CASSSTGGSGYTF. CDR3 DNA: TGTGCCAGCAGTTCGACAGGGGGAAGTGGCTACACCTTC.

The chain combines TRBV10-3 with TRBJ2-7; 8 bases are a match to TRBD1. Germline values: CDR1 ENHRY, CDR2 SYGVKD. The CDR3 is 14 residues long. V gave up 4 bases and J gave up 3 bases; unmatched junction bases: 5. The CDR3 protein is CAISATGQDYEQYF. The DNA for the CDR3 is TGTGCCATCAGTGCTACGGGACAGGACTACGAGCAGTACTTC.